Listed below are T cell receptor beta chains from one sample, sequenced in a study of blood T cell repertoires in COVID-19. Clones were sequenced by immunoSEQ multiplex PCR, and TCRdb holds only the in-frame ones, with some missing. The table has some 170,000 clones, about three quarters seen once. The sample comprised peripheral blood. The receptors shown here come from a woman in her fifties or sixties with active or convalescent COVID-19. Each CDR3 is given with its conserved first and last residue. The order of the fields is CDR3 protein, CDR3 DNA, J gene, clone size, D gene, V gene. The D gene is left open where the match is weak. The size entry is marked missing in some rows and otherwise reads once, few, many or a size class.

CDR3 protein: CASSPTGWGRDYEQYF; CDR3 DNA: TGTGCCAGCAGTCCTACTGGGTGGGGGCGCGATTACGAGCAGTACTTC; J gene: TRBJ2-7; clone size: -; D gene: -; V gene: TRBV28
CDR3 protein: CASSLGNRGLEKLFF; CDR3 DNA: TGTGCCAGCAGTTTAGGAAACAGGGGGCTTGAAAAACTGTTTTTT; J gene: TRBJ1-4; clone size: -; D gene: TRBD1; V gene: TRBV28
CDR3 protein: CSVGTNEQFF; CDR3 DNA: TGCAGCGTCGGGACTAATGAGCAGTTCTTC; J gene: TRBJ2-1; clone size: -; D gene: -; V gene: TRBV29-1
CDR3 protein: CASSDSSRGQDTEAFF; CDR3 DNA: TGTGCCAGCAGTGACTCGAGTCGTGGGCAGGACACTGAAGCTTTCTTT; J gene: TRBJ1-1; clone size: few; D gene: -; V gene: TRBV6-4
CDR3 protein: CASSPSGGNGYTF; CDR3 DNA: TGTGCCAGCAGCCCATCAGGGGGCAACGGCTACACCTTC; J gene: TRBJ1-2; clone size: -; D gene: TRBD1; V gene: TRBV9
CDR3 protein: CASRQGSSTDTQYF; CDR3 DNA: TGCGCCAGTAGACAGGGTTCTAGCACAGATACGCAGTATTTT; J gene: TRBJ2-3; clone size: -; D gene: TRBD1; V gene: TRBV5-1
CDR3 protein: CASSDTRGNESPLHF; CDR3 DNA: TGTGCCAGCAGTGACACCAGGGGGAATGAATCACCCCTCCACTTT; J gene: TRBJ1-6; clone size: -; D gene: TRBD1; V gene: TRBV6-1
CDR3 protein: CASTDRAYEQYF; CDR3 DNA: TGTGCCAGTACTGACAGAGCCTACGAGCAGTACTTC; J gene: TRBJ2-7; clone size: many; D gene: -; V gene: TRBV19
CDR3 protein: CAWSAGTGYGYTF; CDR3 DNA: TGTGCCTGGAGTGCCGGGACAGGGTATGGCTACACCTTC; J gene: TRBJ1-2; clone size: -; D gene: TRBD1; V gene: TRBV30
CDR3 protein: CASSLGLAGASYEQYF; CDR3 DNA: TGTGCCAGCAGCCTCGGACTAGCGGGAGCCTCCTACGAGCAGTACTTC; J gene: TRBJ2-7; clone size: once; D gene: TRBD2; V gene: TRBV3-1/TRBV3-2
CDR3 protein: CSTIGGPSGNTIYF; CDR3 DNA: TGCAGCACGATAGGGGGCCCCTCTGGAAACACCATATATTTT; J gene: TRBJ1-3; clone size: -; D gene: TRBD1; V gene: TRBV29-1
CDR3 protein: CASSQMKGLMVPEAFF; CDR3 DNA: TGTGCCAGCAGCCAGATGAAGGGGTTAATGGTCCCTGAAGCTTTCTTT; J gene: TRBJ1-1; clone size: -; D gene: -; V gene: TRBV3-1/TRBV3-2
CDR3 protein: CASASSVGTGELFF; CDR3 DNA: TGTGCCAGCGCCTCTAGCGTTGGCACCGGGGAGCTGTTTTTT; J gene: TRBJ2-2; clone size: -; D gene: -; V gene: TRBV6-5
CDR3 protein: CASSFRWGRFYGYTF; CDR3 DNA: TGTGCCAGCAGTTTTCGTTGGGGGCGCTTCTATGGCTACACCTTC; J gene: TRBJ1-2; clone size: -; D gene: -; V gene: TRBV28
CDR3 protein: CASSIGQTNTEAFF; CDR3 DNA: TGTGCCAGTAGTATAGGACAGACGAACACTGAAGCTTTCTTT; J gene: TRBJ1-1; clone size: -; D gene: -; V gene: TRBV19
CDR3 protein: CASRGDRGRGYTF; CDR3 DNA: TGTGCCAGTAGAGGAGACAGGGGTCGAGGCTACACCTTC; J gene: TRBJ1-2; clone size: -; D gene: TRBD1; V gene: TRBV19
CDR3 protein: CASSLAGQGANPPFF; CDR3 DNA: TGTGCCAGCAGCTTAGCCGGACAGGGGGCTAATCCCCCTTTCTTT; J gene: TRBJ1-1; clone size: -; D gene: TRBD1; V gene: TRBV7-2
CDR3 protein: CATSRITGASNQPQHF; CDR3 DNA: TGTGCCACCAGCAGAATTACAGGGGCAAGCAATCAGCCCCAGCATTTT; J gene: TRBJ1-5; clone size: -; D gene: TRBD1; V gene: TRBV15
CDR3 protein: CASSGPNWARPQETQYF; CDR3 DNA: TGTGCCAGCAGCGGCCCCAACTGGGCCCGGCCTCAAGAGACCCAGTACTTC; J gene: TRBJ2-5; clone size: -; D gene: -; V gene: TRBV7-2
CDR3 protein: CASSPHRGRTEAFF; CDR3 DNA: TGTGCCAGCAGCCCCCACAGGGGGCGCACTGAAGCTTTCTTT; J gene: TRBJ1-1; clone size: -; D gene: TRBD1; V gene: TRBV9
CDR3 protein: CASSQDPRSISNQPQHF; CDR3 DNA: TGTGCCAGCAGCCAAGATCCGAGGAGCATTAGCAATCAGCCCCAGCATTTT; J gene: TRBJ1-5; clone size: -; D gene: -; V gene: TRBV4-2
CDR3 protein: CASSVLAGANNEQFF; CDR3 DNA: TGTGCCAGCAGCGTTCTAGCGGGCGCTAACAATGAGCAGTTCTTC; J gene: TRBJ2-1; clone size: -; D gene: TRBD2; V gene: TRBV9
CDR3 protein: CASSQHTGQYNSPLHF; CDR3 DNA: TGCGCCAGCAGCCAACATACTGGACAGTATAATTCACCCCTCCACTTT; J gene: TRBJ1-6; clone size: -; D gene: -; V gene: TRBV4-3
CDR3 protein: CASSWGLHSNQPQHF; CDR3 DNA: TGTGCCAGCAGCTGGGGACTTCATAGCAATCAGCCCCAGCATTTT; J gene: TRBJ1-5; clone size: -; D gene: -; V gene: TRBV5-6
CDR3 protein: CASRPWTVGDTIYF; CDR3 DNA: TGTGCCAGCAGACCCTGGACAGTGGGCGACACCATATATTTT; J gene: TRBJ1-3; clone size: -; D gene: -; V gene: TRBV6-5
CDR3 protein: CASSLGGDRGGYTF; CDR3 DNA: TGTGCCAGCAGCTTAGGGGGGGACAGGGGAGGCTACACCTTC; J gene: TRBJ1-2; clone size: -; D gene: TRBD1; V gene: TRBV7-8